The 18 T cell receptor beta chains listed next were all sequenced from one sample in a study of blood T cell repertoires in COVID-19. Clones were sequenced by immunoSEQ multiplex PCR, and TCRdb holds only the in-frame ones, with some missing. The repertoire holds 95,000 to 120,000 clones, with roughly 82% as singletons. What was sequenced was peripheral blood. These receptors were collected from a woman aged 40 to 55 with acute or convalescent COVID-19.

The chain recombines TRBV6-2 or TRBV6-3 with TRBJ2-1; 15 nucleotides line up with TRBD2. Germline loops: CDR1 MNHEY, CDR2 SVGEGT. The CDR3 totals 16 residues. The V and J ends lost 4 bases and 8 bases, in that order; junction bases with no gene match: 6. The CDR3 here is CASSSRTSGGAYEQFF. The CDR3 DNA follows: TGTGCCAGCAGTTCCCGGACTAGCGGGGGGGCGTATGAGCAGTTCTTC.

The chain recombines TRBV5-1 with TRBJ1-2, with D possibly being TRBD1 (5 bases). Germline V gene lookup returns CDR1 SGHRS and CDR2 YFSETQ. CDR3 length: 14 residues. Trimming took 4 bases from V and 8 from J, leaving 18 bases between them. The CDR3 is CASSPQGGVGGYTF. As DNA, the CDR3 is TGCGCCAGCAGCCCCCAAGGAGGGGTGGGAGGCTACACCTTC.

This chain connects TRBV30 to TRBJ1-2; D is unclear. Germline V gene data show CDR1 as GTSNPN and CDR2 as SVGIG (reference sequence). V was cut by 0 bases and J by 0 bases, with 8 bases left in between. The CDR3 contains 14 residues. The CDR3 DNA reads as TGTGCCTGGAGTGTGCAAGTAGCTAACTATGGCTACACCTTC. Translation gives CAWSVQVANYGYTF.

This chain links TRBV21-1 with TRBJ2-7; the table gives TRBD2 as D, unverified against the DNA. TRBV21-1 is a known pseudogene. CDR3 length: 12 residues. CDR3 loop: CASSKAPEWQYF. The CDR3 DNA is TGTGCCAGCAGCAAAGCGCCGGAGTGGCAGTACTTC.

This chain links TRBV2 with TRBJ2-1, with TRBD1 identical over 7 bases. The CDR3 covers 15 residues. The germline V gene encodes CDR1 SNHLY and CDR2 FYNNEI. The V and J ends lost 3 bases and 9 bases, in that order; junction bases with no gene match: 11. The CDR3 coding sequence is TGTGCCAGCAGTGAGTCGACAGGGAATAACGGTGAGCAGTTCTTC. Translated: CASSESTGNNGEQFF.

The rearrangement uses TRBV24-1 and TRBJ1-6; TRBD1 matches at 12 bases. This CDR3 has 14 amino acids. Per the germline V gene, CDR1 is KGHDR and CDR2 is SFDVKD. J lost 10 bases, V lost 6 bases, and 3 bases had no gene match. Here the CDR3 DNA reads TGTGCCACCAGTAAGGGACAGGGGGCGTCACCCCTCCACTTT. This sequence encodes CATSKGQGASPLHF.

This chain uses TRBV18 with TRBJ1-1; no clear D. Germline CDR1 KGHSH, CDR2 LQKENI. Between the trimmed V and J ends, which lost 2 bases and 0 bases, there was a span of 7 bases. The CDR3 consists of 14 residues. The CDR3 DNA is TGTGCCAGCTCACCATATGTCCTGAACACTGAAGCTTTCTTT. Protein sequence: CASSPYVLNTEAFF.

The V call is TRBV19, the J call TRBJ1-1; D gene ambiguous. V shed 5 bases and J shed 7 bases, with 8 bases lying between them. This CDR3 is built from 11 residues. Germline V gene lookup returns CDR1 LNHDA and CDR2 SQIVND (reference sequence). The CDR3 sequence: CASSPGGEAFF. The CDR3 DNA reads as TGTGCCAGTAGTCCTGGAGGTGAAGCTTTCTTT.

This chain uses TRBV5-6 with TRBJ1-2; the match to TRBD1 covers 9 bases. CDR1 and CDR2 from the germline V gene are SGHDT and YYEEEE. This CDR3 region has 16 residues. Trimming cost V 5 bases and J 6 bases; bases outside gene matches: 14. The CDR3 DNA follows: TGTGCCAGCAGACTCGGGGGAGGACAGGGGTCGAATGGCTACACCTTC. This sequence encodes CASRLGGGQGSNGYTF. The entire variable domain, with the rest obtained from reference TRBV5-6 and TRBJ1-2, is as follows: DAGVTQSPTHLIKTRGQQVTLRCSPKSGHDTVSWYQQALGQGPQFIFQYYEEEERQRGNFPDRFSGHQFPNYSSELNVNALLLGDSALYLCASRLGGGQGSNGYTFGSGTRLTVV.

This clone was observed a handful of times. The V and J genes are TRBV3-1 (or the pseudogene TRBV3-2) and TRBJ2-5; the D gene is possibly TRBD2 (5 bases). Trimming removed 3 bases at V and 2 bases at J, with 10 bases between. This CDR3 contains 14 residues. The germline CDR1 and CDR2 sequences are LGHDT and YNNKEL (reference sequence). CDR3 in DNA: TGTGCCAGCAGCCATGGTCGAGGGCAAGAGACCCAGTACTTC. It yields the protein CASSHGRGQETQYF.

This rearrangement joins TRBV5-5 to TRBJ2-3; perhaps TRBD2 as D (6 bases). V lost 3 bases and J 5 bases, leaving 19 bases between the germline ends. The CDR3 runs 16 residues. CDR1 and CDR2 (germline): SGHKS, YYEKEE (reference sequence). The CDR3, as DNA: TGTGCCAGCAGCTGGGGGGTCGGGCAGGGTGAAGATACGCAGTATTTT. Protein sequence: CASSWGVGQGEDTQYF.

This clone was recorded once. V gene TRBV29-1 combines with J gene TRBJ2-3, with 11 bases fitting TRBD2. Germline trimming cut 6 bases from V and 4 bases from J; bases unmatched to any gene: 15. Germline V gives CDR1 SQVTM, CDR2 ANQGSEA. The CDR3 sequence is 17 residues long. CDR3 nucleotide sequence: TGCAGCGTCCGCCGAGATATAGCGGGGGGGCGGGCAGATACGCAGTATTTT. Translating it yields CSVRRDIAGGRADTQYF.

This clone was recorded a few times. The CDR3 DNA reads TGTGCCTGGAGTGTCTCCGCCGGAGCCACCTACGAGCAGTACTTC. Protein product: CAWSVSAGATYEQYF. The chain has TRBV30 and TRBJ2-7; D unclear. The CDR3 extends over 15 amino acids. The germline gives CDR1 GTSNPN, CDR2 SVGIG (reference sequence). V shed 0 bases and J shed 2 bases, with 14 bases lying between them.

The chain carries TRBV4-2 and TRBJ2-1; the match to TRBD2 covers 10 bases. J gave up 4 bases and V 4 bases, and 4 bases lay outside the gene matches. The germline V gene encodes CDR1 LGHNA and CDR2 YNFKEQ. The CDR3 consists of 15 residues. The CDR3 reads CASSRGLAVYNEQFF. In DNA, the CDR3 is TGTGCCAGCAGCCGAGGACTAGCGGTTTACAATGAGCAGTTCTTC.

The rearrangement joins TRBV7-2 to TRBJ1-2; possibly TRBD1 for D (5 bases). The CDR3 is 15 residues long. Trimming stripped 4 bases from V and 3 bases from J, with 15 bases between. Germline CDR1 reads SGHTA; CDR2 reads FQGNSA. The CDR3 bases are TGTGCCAGCAGCTCCGCAGGGTTAGGGGACTATGGCTACACCTTC. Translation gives CASSSAGLGDYGYTF.

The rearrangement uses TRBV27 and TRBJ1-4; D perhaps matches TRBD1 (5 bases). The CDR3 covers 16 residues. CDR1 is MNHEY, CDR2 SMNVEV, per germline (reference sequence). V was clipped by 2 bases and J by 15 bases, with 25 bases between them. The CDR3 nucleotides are TGTGCCAGCAGTTTAAGGATACCAGGTCCTCTCGGGGGGGTGTTTTTT. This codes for CASSLRIPGPLGGVFF.

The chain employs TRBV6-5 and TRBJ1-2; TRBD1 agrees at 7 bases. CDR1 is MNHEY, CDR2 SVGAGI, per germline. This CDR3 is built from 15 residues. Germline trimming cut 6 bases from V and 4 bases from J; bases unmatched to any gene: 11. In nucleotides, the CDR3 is TGTGCCAGCAGGGCGGGACAGCCCAATCTCTATGGCTACACCTTC. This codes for CASRAGQPNLYGYTF.

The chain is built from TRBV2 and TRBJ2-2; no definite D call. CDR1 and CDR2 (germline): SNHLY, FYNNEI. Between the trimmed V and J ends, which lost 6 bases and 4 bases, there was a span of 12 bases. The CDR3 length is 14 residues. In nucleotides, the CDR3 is TGTGCCAGCAGCCAAGTTAAGAGCACCGGGGAGCTGTTTTTT. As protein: CASSQVKSTGELFF.